One and the same sample provided the 9 T cell receptor beta chains below, sequenced in a study of blood T cell repertoires in COVID-19. TCRdb's copy holds only in-frame clones and misses some; the assay was immunoSEQ multiplex PCR. This sample has under 200,000 clones, with around 84% found just once. The sample was peripheral blood. The origin of the receptors is a woman in her sixties or seventies with COVID-19, enrolled during active disease.

The V gene is TRBV3-1 (or the pseudogene TRBV3-2), the J gene TRBJ2-2; a weak D match, TRBD2 (6 bases). Germline CDR1 reads LGHDT; CDR2 reads YNNKEL (reference sequence). The ends were cut back, 0 bases at V and 6 bases at J, with 8 bases in the middle. The CDR3 covers 14 residues. This CDR3 reads CASSQDSGAGELFF. In DNA form, the CDR3 reads TGTGCCAGCAGCCAAGATAGCGGCGCCGGGGAGCTGTTTTTT.

This clone was observed once. The chain recombines TRBV7-3 with TRBJ2-3; TRBD2 aligns across 9 bases. The CDR3 covers 16 residues. Germline V gene data show CDR1 as SGHTA and CDR2 as FQGTGA. With V trimmed by 0 bases and J by 0 bases, 1 base remained unmatched. The CDR3 DNA reads as TGTGCCAGCAGCTTAACGCTAGCGGGAAGCACAGATACGCAGTATTTT. Protein product: CASSLTLAGSTDTQYF. Filled out from reference TRBV7-3 and TRBJ2-3, the complete variable domain reads GAGVSQTPSNKVTEKGKYVELRCDPISGHTALYWYRQSLGQGPEFLIYFQGTGAADDSGLPNDRFFAVRPEGSVSTLKIQRTERGDSAVYLCASSLTLAGSTDTQYFGPGTRLTVL.

The chain links TRBV10-3 to TRBJ2-1; maybe TRBD1 (6 bases). The V gene's germline CDR1 is ENHRY and CDR2 SYGVKD. The CDR3 is made up of 15 amino acids. The V end lost 6 bases, the J end lost 5 bases, and 17 bases lay between the germline ends. The DNA of the CDR3 is TGTGCCATCAGAAGGTCGCAGGGGAAAAACAATGAGCAGTTCTTC. Translation: CAIRRSQGKNNEQFF.

As DNA, the CDR3 is TGTGCCAGTCGTGCTGGGGCTCTGAGCACTGAAGCTTTCTTT. It encodes CASRAGALSTEAFF. The chain has TRBV5-4 and TRBJ1-1, with TRBD1 as a possible D gene (5 bases). Germline V gene sequence: CDR1 SGHNT, CDR2 YYREEE (reference sequence). CDR3 length: 14 residues. V dropped 8 bases and J dropped 4 bases, with 18 bases sitting between them.

The gene calls are TRBV7-9 and TRBJ1-3; D not resolved. Trimming left V 3 bases short and J 8 bases short, with 14 bases between. Per germline, CDR1 SEHNR and CDR2 FQNEAQ (reference sequence). The CDR3 is made up of 14 amino acids. Here the CDR3 reads CASSFRGSWDTIYF. In DNA, the CDR3 is TGTGCCAGCAGCTTTCGAGGGTCTTGGGACACCATATATTTT.

This chain links TRBV2 with TRBJ1-1, with TRBD1 matching 8 bases. The germline V gene encodes CDR1 SNHLY and CDR2 FYNNEI. This CDR3 has 13 residues. After removal of 8 bases from V and 1 base from J, the junction contained 3 bases not matched to a gene. The chain's CDR3 is CASQTGANTEAFF. Here the CDR3 DNA reads TGTGCCAGCCAGACAGGGGCGAACACTGAAGCTTTCTTT.

The gene calls are TRBV28 and TRBJ1-4; D call uncertain. Trimming pared 4 bases from V and 7 bases from J, leaving 13 bases between. CDR1 and CDR2 from the germline V gene are MDHEN and SYDVKM. The CDR3 contains 14 residues. The CDR3 protein is CASSSPWAGEKLFF. CDR3 nucleotides: TGTGCCAGCAGTTCCCCCTGGGCGGGTGAAAAACTGTTTTTT.

This rearrangement joins TRBV7-9 to TRBJ1-4, with a possible D match to TRBD1 (6 bases). The V end was cut by 2 bases, the J end by 0 bases, with 16 bases between. Looked up from germline, CDR1 is SEHNR and CDR2 is FQNEAQ (reference sequence). The CDR3 is 18 residues long. The CDR3 coding sequence is TGTGCCAGCAGCTTATCATCACAGGGTTTAGCAACTAATGAAAAACTGTTTTTT. This gives the protein CASSLSSQGLATNEKLFF.

The V gene is TRBV19, the J gene TRBJ1-1, with 8 bases aligning to TRBD1. V lost 5 bases and J lost 4; bases outside the gene matches: 9. Germline lookup yields CDR1 LNHDA and CDR2 SQIVND (reference sequence). The CDR3 length is 15 residues. The CDR3 DNA reads TGTGCCAGTAGTGCCACGGACAGGGTGGGCACTGAAGCTTTCTTT. This sequence encodes CASSATDRVGTEAFF.